This entry features one T cell receptor beta chain sequence. The sample originates from a study of shared clonotypes between healthy human individuals. Clones were sequenced by immunoSEQ multiplex PCR, and TCRdb holds only the in-frame ones, with some missing. This repertoire shows around 940,000 clones, over 60% found once; its top ten account for 1.5%. The TCR comes from a young man in good health. The sequenced sample consisted of memory CD4+ T cells sorted from blood. Subset reported: CD45RA-negative fraction.

Here the CDR3 reads CASSLGTTGGGRAFF. CDR3 in DNA: TGTGCCAGCAGCTTGGGAACGACAGGGGGCGGTCGAGCTTTCTTT. The J gene is TRBJ1-1, the V gene TRBV5-5; 10 positions agree with TRBD1. The CDR3 is 15 residues long. Germline trimming cut 0 bases from V and 10 bases from J; bases unmatched to any gene: 9. The V gene's germline CDR1 is SGHKS and CDR2 YYEKEE (reference sequence).